This entry features one T cell receptor beta chain sequence. The target antigen is unknown. Treatment specified: approximately nine-day PBMC culture with coronavirus spike peptide pools or control peptides (ViraFEST assay). It was before the COVID-19 pandemic (2011-2018) that the unexposed donor's CD4+ T cells were collected. IL-2 at roughly 9.2 IU/ml and peptide pools at roughly 9.1 ug/ml were added to PBMCs cultured at a few million per well. With SARS-CoV-2 S/N and four cold-coronavirus spikes, unexposed-donor CD4+ T cells were probed, cells permitting. The data were obtained in a study of vaccination and CD4 T cells after COVID-19. The Oncomine TCR Beta short-read assay generated sequence data from the DNA of cultured CD4+ T cells. DNA came from CD4+ T cells after culture. TCRdb fed the PCR reads into MiXCR, producing one record per CDR3 protein. The sample lists some 10,000 distinct CDR3 sequences; around 29% were seen once.

The CDR3 extends over 13 amino acids. Germline CDR1 is SGHNT and CDR2 is YYREEE (reference sequence). The V and J ends lost 8 bases and 3 bases, in that order; junction bases with no gene match: 8. Sample: CD4+ T cells from blood, cultured in vitro. The V and J genes are TRBV5-4 and TRBJ2-7; 7 positions agree with TRBD1. This clonotype originated in a human donor in good health. The CDR3 nucleotides are TGTGCCAGAGGACAGGAAGGTTTCTACGAGCAGTACTTC. Its protein is CARGQEGFYEQYF.